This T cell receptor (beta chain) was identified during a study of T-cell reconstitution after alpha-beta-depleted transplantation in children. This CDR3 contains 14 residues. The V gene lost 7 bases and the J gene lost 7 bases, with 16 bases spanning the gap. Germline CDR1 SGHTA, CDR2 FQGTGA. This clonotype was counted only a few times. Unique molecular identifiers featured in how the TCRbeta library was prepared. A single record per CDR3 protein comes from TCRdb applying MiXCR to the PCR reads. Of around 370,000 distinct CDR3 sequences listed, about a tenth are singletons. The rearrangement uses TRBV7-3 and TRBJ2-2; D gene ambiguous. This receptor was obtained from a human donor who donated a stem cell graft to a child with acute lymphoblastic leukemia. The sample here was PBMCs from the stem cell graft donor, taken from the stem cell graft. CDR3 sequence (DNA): TGTGCCAGCACCTCCCCGTTTCTGAACGGGGAGCTGTTTTTT. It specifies CASTSPFLNGELFF.